This entry describes one T cell receptor beta chain. Its antigen is as yet unknown. Looked up from germline, CDR1 is SGHVS and CDR2 is FQNEAQ. The V segment lost 3 bases and the J segment 4 bases; nucleotides outside the gene matches: 6. The CDR3 is made up of 15 amino acids. The sample comes from a study of Tregs in tolerant kidney transplant recipients. Assay: immunoSEQ multiplex PCR; the TCRdb copy retains only in-frame clones and omits some. The profile shows more than 60,000 clones, roughly 88% of them singletons. Study-level findings and limits: The most relevant donor-specific Treg TCRbeta repertoire apparently came from expansion with activated donor B cells. Findings come from small patient numbers and require larger validation.

Before regulatory T cell sorting, thawed PBMCs rested overnight at 37°C in around 180 IU/ml IL-2. The receptor's source is a human donor who received a combined kidney and bone marrow transplant. J is TRBJ2-1 and V is TRBV7-8; 7 nucleotides agree with TRBD2. The input for sequencing was Tregs from blood, taken before the transplant. CDR3 sequence: CASSFSAGRYNEQFF. Here the CDR3 DNA reads TGTGCCAGCAGCTTCTCAGCGGGGAGGTACAATGAGCAGTTCTTC.